In this sample, the clone carrying this T cell receptor beta chain turned up once. Co-extracting RNA and DNA was done with roughly 18-32 mg of unsorted bulk tissue as input. Surgical resection was used to treat these primary liver carcinoma patients. Chronic HBV infection, untreated so far, was present in the patients. The sample originates from a study of tumor-infiltrating lymphocytes in primary liver carcinoma. About the research overall: Both sexes were represented among patients, who were 30 to 69 years old.

cDNA specific to TCR beta was made from around 470 ng of total RNA, with a constant-region primer employed for priming. Slightly modified ARM-PCR, run as three nested multiplex PCR rounds, produced the TCR beta libraries. The first two PCR rounds used TRBV1-TRBV30 primers with a Cbeta primer, 9 to 10 cycles each. TCRdb reprocessed the multiplex PCR reads via MiXCR and lists one record per CDR3 protein. The sample has 85,000 to 100,000 distinct CDR3 sequences; 68% are singletons. Germline values: CDR1 SEHNR, CDR2 FQNEAQ (reference sequence). The CDR3 totals 13 residues. The V and J ends lost 5 bases and 13 bases respectively, with 21 bases between them.

Sequenced sample: tumor-adjacent normal liver tissue. The V and J genes are TRBV7-9 and TRBJ2-7; D gene ambiguous. The receptor's source is a man aged 35 to 55 with primary liver carcinoma and hepatitis B virus infection. CDR3 loop: CASSPFSSYVQYF. CDR3 DNA sequence: TGTGCCAGCAGCCCGTTTAGCTCCTACGTGCAATACTTC. Using reference TRBV7-9 and TRBJ2-7 for the parts outside the CDR3, the full variable domain is DTGVSQNPRHKITKRGQNVTFRCDPISEHNRLYWYRQTLGQGPEFLTYFQNEAQLEKSRLLSDRFSAERPKGSFSTLEIQRTEQGDSAMYLCASSPFSSYVQYFGPGTRLTVT.